This T cell receptor (beta chain) derives from a study of cytomegalovirus exposure and HLA in healthy donors. V shed 5 bases, J shed 2 bases, and the junction held 8 bases outside the gene matches. Germline-derived CDR1 and CDR2 are SGHAT and FQNNGV. The CDR3 is 16 residues long. Primers: 60 Vbeta forward and 13 Jbeta reverse. Repertoires were generated with immunoSEQ multiplex PCR, while TCRdb's copy carries only in-frame clones and drops some. The table lists about 120,000 clones, roughly 76% of them singletons, with more than 2% in the top ten. The sample taken for sequencing was PBMCs. The J gene is TRBJ2-3, the V gene TRBV11-2; TRBD2 matches 9 bases. The receptor was derived from a man aged 25 to 40 in good health and CMV-seronegative. The CDR3 sequence is CASSELPGLATDTQYF. Here the CDR3 DNA reads TGTGCCAGCAGCGAACTACCGGGACTAGCCACAGATACGCAGTATTTT.